The 12 T cell receptor beta chains below were found in one sample sequenced in a study of blood T cell repertoires in COVID-19. Using immunoSEQ multiplex PCR, the repertoire was profiled, and TCRdb retains in-frame clones only, with some absent. The sample contains about 140,000 clones, around 79% of which appear only once. The sample consisted of PBMCs or T cells enriched from blood (not recorded which). All receptors derive from a woman in her forties or fifties who had recovered from COVID-19.

This chain uses TRBV5-4 with TRBJ2-5, with 7 bases identical to TRBD1. The CDR3 totals 13 residues. V lost 4 bases, J lost 2 bases, and 2 bases stayed unmatched. Germline assignment: CDR1 SGHNT and CDR2 YYREEE (reference sequence). The CDR3 nucleotides are TGTGCCAGCAGCCCGGGACAGCAAGAGACCCAGTACTTC. Its protein is CASSPGQQETQYF.

This clone was observed a single time. The chain links TRBV7-2 to TRBJ2-3; D is unclear. V lost 5 bases to trimming and J lost 1 base, with 10 bases between them. Per the germline V gene, CDR1 is SGHTA and CDR2 is FQGNSA. The CDR3 runs to 14 residues. This CDR3 is CASSRSSGTDTQYF. The CDR3, as DNA: TGTGCCAGCAGCAGGAGTTCGGGCACAGATACGCAGTATTTT. Combining the CDR3 with reference TRBV7-2 and TRBJ2-3 gives the whole variable domain GAGVSQSPSNKVTEKGKDVELRCDPISGHTALYWYRQSLGQGLEFLIYFQGNSAPDKSGLPSDRFSAERTGGSVSTLTIQRTQQEDSAVYLCASSRSSGTDTQYFGPGTRLTVL.

This clone turned up a few times. The chain couples TRBV2 to TRBJ2-3, with TRBD1 matching over 7 bases. Germline V CDR1 and CDR2: SNHLY, FYNNEI. V lost 10 bases and J lost 5; bases outside the gene matches: 9. The CDR3 runs to 13 residues. CDR3 bases: TGTGCCACACGGGACAGAGGGAGAGATACGCAGTATTTT. This gives the protein CATRDRGRDTQYF.

The CDR3 DNA follows: TGCGCCAGCAGTGAGGGACTAGCGGGTTACAATGAGCAGTTCTTC. Protein: CASSEGLAGYNEQFF. The chain uses TRBV10-1 and TRBJ2-1; TRBD2 agrees at 11 bases. This CDR3 spans 15 amino acids. The germline gives CDR1 WNHNN, CDR2 SYGVQD (reference sequence). With V trimmed by 2 bases and J by 4 bases, 1 base remained unmatched.

The chain employs TRBV7-2 and TRBJ1-6, with 10 positions matching TRBD1. CDR3 length: 16 amino acids. Germline assignment: CDR1 SGHTA and CDR2 FQGNSA. With V trimmed by 4 bases and J by 4 bases, 4 bases remained unmatched. This chain's CDR3 is CASSSPGQGYNSPLHF. CDR3 sequence (DNA): TGTGCCAGCAGCTCCCCGGGACAGGGGTATAATTCACCCCTCCACTTT.

This clone was counted only a few times. The gene calls are TRBV7-6 and TRBJ2-1; 8 nucleotides agree with TRBD1. The CDR3 loop spans 15 amino acids. The trim removed 1 base at V and 5 bases at J, leaving 4 bases unmatched. Germline V gene sequence: CDR1 SGHVS, CDR2 FNYEAQ. CDR3 sequence: CASSLGQGANNEQFF. CDR3 DNA sequence: TGTGCCAGCAGCTTAGGGCAGGGGGCGAACAATGAGCAGTTCTTC. Supplemented by reference TRBV7-6 and TRBJ2-1, the full variable domain reads GAGVSQSPRYKVTKRGQDVALRCDPISGHVSLYWYRQALGQGPEFLTYFNYEAQQDKSGLPNDRFSAERPEGSISTLTIQRTEQRDSAMYRCASSLGQGANNEQFFGPGTRLTVL.

The chain has TRBV30 and TRBJ2-5; D may be TRBD1 (5 bases). Deletions cut 0 bases from V and 5 bases from J, with 7 bases between. CDR3 size: 12 residues. Germline V lookup: CDR1 GTSNPN, CDR2 SVGIG (reference sequence). The DNA of the CDR3 is TGTGCCTGGAGTGTAGGGGCTGAGACCCAGTACTTC. It yields the protein CAWSVGAETQYF.

The gene calls are TRBV5-1 and TRBJ2-2, with 7 positions matching TRBD1. Germline V gene data show CDR1 as SGHRS and CDR2 as YFSETQ. The V segment lost 7 bases and the J segment 4 bases; nucleotides outside the gene matches: 10. This CDR3 comprises 15 residues. The CDR3 protein is CASQTGARGTGELFF. DNA for the CDR3: TGCGCCAGCCAAACAGGGGCGAGGGGCACCGGGGAGCTGTTTTTT.

This sequence joins TRBV11-2 and TRBJ1-3, with D unresolved. Germline V gene lookup returns CDR1 SGHAT and CDR2 FQNNGV. CDR3 length: 16 residues. Trimming removed 4 bases from V and 0 bases from J, with 13 bases in between. The CDR3 loop is CASSSELRSSGNTIYF. In DNA form, the CDR3 reads TGTGCCAGCAGCTCGGAGCTAAGATCCTCTGGAAACACCATATATTTT.

This chain uses TRBV5-6 with TRBJ1-4; 10 bases line up with TRBD1. This CDR3 region has 15 residues. Germline-derived CDR1 and CDR2 are SGHDT and YYEEEE. Germline trimming cut 1 base from V and 4 bases from J; bases unmatched to any gene: 1. In DNA form, the CDR3 reads TGTGCCAGCAGCTTGCGGGACAGGGGTAATGAAAAACTGTTTTTT. This codes for CASSLRDRGNEKLFF.

The table lists this clone with a few counts. The V and J genes are TRBV28 and TRBJ1-1; possibly TRBD1 for D (6 bases). The ends were cut back, 9 bases at V and 3 bases at J, with 20 bases in the middle. The CDR3 has 15 amino acids. CDR1 is MDHEN and CDR2 is SYDVKM in the germline V gene. CDR3 residues: CASTWGGRSYTEAFF. The DNA for the CDR3 is TGTGCCAGTACATGGGGGGGGCGTTCGTACACTGAAGCTTTCTTT.

V is TRBV7-8 and J is TRBJ2-5; 11 bases agree with TRBD2. Germline CDR1 is SGHVS and CDR2 is FQNEAQ. Losses at the gene ends were 1 base for V and 5 bases for J; bases not matched to a gene: 3. The CDR3 contains 15 residues. CDR3 in amino acids: CASSLVAGGRETQYF. In nucleotides, the CDR3 is TGTGCCAGCAGCTTAGTAGCGGGAGGGCGGGAGACCCAGTACTTC.